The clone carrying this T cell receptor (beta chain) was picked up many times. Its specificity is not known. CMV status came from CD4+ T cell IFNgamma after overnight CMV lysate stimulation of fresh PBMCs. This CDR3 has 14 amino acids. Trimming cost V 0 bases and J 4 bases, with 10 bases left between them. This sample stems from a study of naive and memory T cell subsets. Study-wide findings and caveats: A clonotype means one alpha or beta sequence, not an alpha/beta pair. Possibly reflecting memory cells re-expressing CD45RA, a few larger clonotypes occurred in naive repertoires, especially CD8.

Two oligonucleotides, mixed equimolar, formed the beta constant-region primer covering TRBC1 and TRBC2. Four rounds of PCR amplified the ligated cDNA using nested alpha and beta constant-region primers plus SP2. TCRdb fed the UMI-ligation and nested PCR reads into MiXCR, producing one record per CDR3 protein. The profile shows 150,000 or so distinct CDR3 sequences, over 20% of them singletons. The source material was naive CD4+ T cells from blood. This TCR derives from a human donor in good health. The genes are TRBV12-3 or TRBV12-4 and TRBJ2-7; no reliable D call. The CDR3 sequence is CASSLARAAYEQYF. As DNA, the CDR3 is TGTGCCAGCAGTTTAGCCCGGGCAGCGTACGAGCAGTACTTC.